The 26 T cell receptor beta chains listed next were all sequenced from one sample in a study of shared clonotypes between healthy human individuals. This table comes from immunoSEQ multiplex PCR, and its TCRdb copy is limited to in-frame clones, with some not included. This table has approximately 1.5 million clones, around 98.5% appearing once. The sample was naive CD4+ T cells sorted from blood. Sample subset: CD45RA+ positively selected. Receptor source: a man younger than 40 in good health.

The chain employs TRBV30 and TRBJ2-1; D gene ambiguous. Germline V CDR1 and CDR2: GTSNPN, SVGIG (reference sequence). The V and J ends lost 2 bases and 0 bases respectively, with 11 bases between them. The CDR3 has 15 residues. The CDR3 DNA is TGTGCCTGGAGTCCACGGACCCTCTCCTACAATGAGCAGTTCTTC. Amino acids: CAWSPRTLSYNEQFF.

This rearrangement joins TRBV15 to TRBJ2-3; D gene uncertain. The CDR3 runs 14 residues. CDR1 and CDR2 from the germline V gene are LNHNV and YYDKDF (reference sequence). Between the trimmed V and J ends, which lost 0 bases and 5 bases, there was a span of 9 bases. The CDR3: CATSRDLGLDTQYF. In DNA form, the CDR3 reads TGTGCCACCAGCAGAGATCTTGGATTAGATACGCAGTATTTT.

In the case of this clone: The sample has other DNA sequences that encode this CDR3 too. V usage is TRBV18 and J usage is TRBJ2-1; TRBD2 aligns across 9 bases. V was clipped by 2 bases and J by 4 bases; unmatched bases: 3. The CDR3 length is 15 residues. Germline CDR1 and CDR2: KGHSH and LQKENI. The CDR3 DNA sequence: TGTGCCAGCTCACCAATGACTAGCGGATACAATGAGCAGTTCTTC. The encoded protein is CASSPMTSGYNEQFF.

This clone was recorded once. The V and J genes are TRBV27 and TRBJ1-2, with D uncertain. CDR1 and CDR2 from the germline V gene are MNHEY and SMNVEV (reference sequence). This CDR3 spans 14 amino acids. With 2 bases removed from V and 2 bases from J, the gap between germline ends came to 9 bases. In nucleotides, the CDR3 is TGTGCCAGCAGTTTAAAAGGGTCGAACTATGGCTACACCTTC. It translates to CASSLKGSNYGYTF.

This rearrangement joins TRBV5-1 to TRBJ2-7, with D unresolved. V lost 1 base to trimming and J lost 1 base, with 9 bases between them. Germline CDR1 reads SGHRS; CDR2 reads YFSETQ. The CDR3 covers 14 residues. CDR3 region: CASSLLGESYEQYF. The CDR3 DNA follows: TGCGCCAGCAGCTTGCTCGGCGAATCCTACGAGCAGTACTTC.

The chain couples TRBV7-8 to TRBJ2-2; perhaps TRBD2 as D (6 bases). The V and J ends lost 3 bases and 3 bases respectively, with 14 bases between them. The length of the CDR3 is 16 residues. Germline V gene lookup returns CDR1 SGHVS and CDR2 FQNEAQ. CDR3 in amino acids: CASSFAFGSYTGELFF. The CDR3 region has the DNA TGTGCCAGCAGCTTTGCTTTCGGGAGTTACACCGGGGAGCTGTTTTTT.

This clone was seen once. V usage is TRBV23-1 and J usage is TRBJ1-4, with TRBD1 matching over 7 bases. TRBV23-1 is designated an ORF whose function remains uncertain. This CDR3 is 15 amino acids long. The ends lost 3 bases at V and 8 bases at J; junction bases unmatched: 9. The CDR3 coding sequence is TGCGCCAGCAGTCATTCTGACAGGGTACAGGAAAAACTGTTTTTT. Translation: CASSHSDRVQEKLFF.

The V and J genes are TRBV7-9 and TRBJ1-1, with 7 bases fitting TRBD1. In germline, CDR1 is SEHNR, CDR2 FQNEAQ (reference sequence). This CDR3 spans 15 amino acids. Losses at the gene ends were 4 bases for V and 2 bases for J; bases not matched to a gene: 7. CDR3 nucleotides: TGTGCCAGCAGCTCCCAGACAGGGCCTAACACTGAAGCTTTCTTT. Translated: CASSSQTGPNTEAFF.

J is TRBJ2-5 and V is TRBV11-2, with D possibly matching TRBD2 (5 bases). V was pared by 3 bases and J by 5 bases, with 10 bases between. The germline CDR1 and CDR2 sequences are SGHAT and FQNNGV. CDR3 size: 13 residues. CDR3 in amino acids: CASSFGMRETQYF. CDR3 in DNA: TGTGCCAGCAGCTTCGGGATGCGCGAGACCCAGTACTTC.

The V gene is TRBV29-1, the J gene TRBJ2-5, with 8 bases lining up with TRBD2. The V and J ends lost 7 bases and 5 bases, in that order; junction bases with no gene match: 9. From germline, CDR1 is SQVTM and CDR2 ANQGSEA. This CDR3 contains 13 residues. The CDR3 nucleotides are TGCAGCGCACTTCGGGGGGGCTATGAGACCCAGTACTTC. Translation gives CSALRGGYETQYF.

The chain combines TRBV18 with TRBJ2-7, with D uncertain. CDR3 length: 14 amino acids. In germline, CDR1 is KGHSH, CDR2 LQKENI. Trimming took off 1 base at V and 4 bases at J, with 11 bases between the two ends. CDR3 nucleotide sequence: TGTGCCAGCTCACCACGGGCCTTAGGGTACGAGCAGTACTTC. This gives the protein CASSPRALGYEQYF.

A single count supports this clone. The J gene is TRBJ2-3, the V gene TRBV4-1; D could derive from TRBD1 or TRBD2 (6 bases each). This CDR3 has 13 amino acids. V lost 1 base and J 9 bases, leaving 11 bases between the germline ends. CDR1 and CDR2 from the germline V gene are MGHRA and YSYEKL. The CDR3 reads CASSQAGGYTQYF. For the CDR3, the DNA is TGCGCCAGCAGCCAAGCCGGGGGCTACACGCAGTATTTT.

The CDR3 region has the DNA TGTGCCAGCAGCCCCGGACAGGTCCCCCAAGAGACCCAGTACTTC. This gives the protein CASSPGQVPQETQYF. The V and J genes are TRBV5-5 and TRBJ2-5, with 7 nucleotides matching TRBD1. The CDR3 runs to 15 residues. Germline trimming cut 4 bases from V and 1 base from J; bases unmatched to any gene: 7. Germline CDR1 and CDR2: SGHKS and YYEKEE (reference sequence). Looking up the rest from reference TRBV5-5 and TRBJ2-5 gives the full variable domain: DAGVTQSPTHLIKTRGQQVTLRCSPISGHKSVSWYQQVLGQGPQFIFQYYEKEERGRGNFPDRFSARQFPNYSSELNVNALLLGDSALYLCASSPGQVPQETQYFGPGTRLLVL.

This clone occurred a few times. The gene calls are TRBV6-6 and TRBJ1-2; the D is unclear. CDR1 and CDR2 (germline): MNHNY, SVGAGI (reference sequence). V was shortened by 0 bases and J by 4 bases, with 15 bases between the two germline ends. This CDR3 is built from 16 residues. The CDR3 DNA reads as TGTGCCAGCAGTTACTCCCCGGTAGGGTATGGCTATGGCTACACCTTC. Its translation is CASSYSPVGYGYGYTF.

The chain employs TRBV4-1 and TRBJ2-7; 8 positions match TRBD2. Losses at the gene ends were 4 bases for V and 2 bases for J; bases not matched to a gene: 4. Germline loops: CDR1 MGHRA, CDR2 YSYEKL. The CDR3 length is 14 residues. This chain's CDR3 is CASSPAGATYEQYF. Here the CDR3 DNA reads TGCGCCAGCAGCCCAGCGGGAGCAACCTACGAGCAGTACTTC.

The chain couples TRBV2 to TRBJ1-2; D gene ambiguous. CDR1 SNHLY and CDR2 FYNNEI come from the germline V gene. Trimming removed 8 bases from V and 3 bases from J, with 16 bases in between. The length of the CDR3 is 14 residues. The CDR3 spells CASLAESRHYGYTF. The CDR3 DNA is TGTGCCAGCTTGGCGGAGTCTCGCCACTATGGCTACACCTTC.

The V gene is TRBV20-1, the J gene TRBJ2-5; D ambiguous. The germline V gene has CDR1 DFQATT and CDR2 SNEGSKA (reference sequence). The CDR3 loop spans 11 amino acids. V lost 4 bases and J 6 bases, leaving 9 bases between the germline ends. CDR3 loop: CSATPLKTQYF. Written as DNA, the CDR3 is TGCAGTGCTACCCCTCTGAAGACCCAGTACTTC.

This clone was seen once. The chain has TRBV28 and TRBJ1-4; the D gene is possibly TRBD1 (5 bases). Deletions cut 11 bases from V and 8 bases from J, with 21 bases between. The V gene's germline CDR1 is MDHEN and CDR2 SYDVKM. This CDR3 has 14 amino acids. This CDR3 reads CAGSSHLRGEKLFF. The CDR3 DNA follows: TGTGCCGGCTCGTCACATCTCCGGGGGGAAAAACTGTTTTTT.

The rearrangement joins TRBV5-4 to TRBJ1-1; D remains unclear. This CDR3 has 14 residues. CDR1 is SGHNT and CDR2 is YYREEE in the germline V gene (reference sequence). Deletions cut 3 bases from V and 1 base from J, with 10 bases between. The CDR3 region has the DNA TGTGCCAGCAGCTCTGCGGACGGGAACACTGAAGCTTTCTTT. The encoded protein is CASSSADGNTEAFF.

V usage is TRBV6-1 and J usage is TRBJ1-4; 9 nucleotides line up with TRBD1. Germline V gene data show CDR1 as MNHNS and CDR2 as SASEGT. The V gene end was trimmed by 7 bases and the J gene end by 8 bases; junction bases not matched to a gene: 8. The CDR3 extends over 14 amino acids. This chain's CDR3 is CASTLGQGREKLFF. In DNA form, the CDR3 reads TGTGCCAGCACTCTCGGACAGGGGAGAGAAAAACTGTTTTTT.

The chain carries TRBV2 and TRBJ1-1; a weak D match, TRBD1 (6 bases). V was shortened by 6 bases and J by 6 bases, with 17 bases between the two germline ends. The germline CDR1 and CDR2 sequences are SNHLY and FYNNEI. The CDR3 is made up of 14 amino acids. CDR3 amino acids: CASSRLGGQAEAFF. The DNA for the CDR3 is TGTGCCAGCAGCCGCCTAGGGGGGCAGGCTGAAGCTTTCTTT.

The rearrangement links TRBV6-5 to TRBJ2-3; D uncertain. The CDR3 totals 12 residues. Germline CDR1 and CDR2: MNHEY and SVGAGI. Trimming stripped 0 bases from V and 5 bases from J, with 3 bases between. The CDR3 region has the DNA TGTGCCAGCAGTTACTCGTTAGATACGCAGTATTTT. Protein sequence: CASSYSLDTQYF.

Concerning this clone: The sample holds other DNA sequences that translate to the same CDR3. V usage is TRBV19 and J usage is TRBJ2-7, with 7 nucleotides matching TRBD1. From germline, CDR1 is LNHDA and CDR2 SQIVND (reference sequence). J gave up 1 base and V 6 bases, and 6 bases lay outside the gene matches. The CDR3 length is 14 residues. CDR3 loop: CASSSRDSSYEQYF. Written as DNA, the CDR3 is TGTGCCAGTAGCTCCCGGGACAGTTCCTACGAGCAGTACTTC.

The V call is TRBV7-2, the J call TRBJ2-1; TRBD1 might be the D (5 bases). This CDR3 spans 12 amino acids. V gave up 5 bases and J gave up 12 bases, with 14 bases separating them. Germline V gene lookup returns CDR1 SGHTA and CDR2 FQGNSA. The CDR3 region is CASSQDSGRQFF. The DNA for the CDR3 is TGTGCCAGCAGCCAAGACAGTGGACGGCAGTTCTTC.

V and J are TRBV27 and TRBJ2-7; 11 nucleotides match TRBD1. The germline gives CDR1 MNHEY, CDR2 SMNVEV (reference sequence). CDR3 size: 14 residues. V shed 2 bases and J 6 bases; nucleotides not matched to a gene: 3. Written as DNA, the CDR3 is TGTGCCAGCAGTTTAGGACAGGGGGCGGTCGAGCAGTACTTC. It is translated as CASSLGQGAVEQYF.

The rearrangement uses TRBV18 and TRBJ2-3, with a weak D call TRBD2 (5 bases). The V end lost 3 bases, the J end lost 0 bases, and 13 bases lay between the germline ends. The germline V gene encodes CDR1 KGHSH and CDR2 LQKENI. This CDR3 has 16 amino acids. CDR3 sequence reads: CASSPLGSTSTDTQYF. CDR3 sequence (DNA): TGTGCCAGCTCACCCCTGGGGAGTACTAGCACAGATACGCAGTATTTT. Full variable domain (remainder filled in from reference TRBV18 and TRBJ2-3): NAGVMQNPRHLVRRRGQEARLRCSPMKGHSHVYWYRQLPEEGLKFMVYLQKENIIDESGMPKERFSAEFPKEGPSILRIQQVVRGDSAAYFCASSPLGSTSTDTQYFGPGTRLTVL.